The source of this T cell receptor beta chain is a study of blood T cell repertoires in COVID-19. Study in general: The origin of the acute and convalescent COVID-19 samples was the United States, Italy and Spain.

Germline V gene data show CDR1 as SGHRS and CDR2 as YFSETQ. CDR3 length equals 16 residues. Deletions cut 0 bases from V and 1 base from J, with 11 bases between. Profiled with immunoSEQ multiplex PCR; TCRdb holds only in-frame clones, not every one. This sample has over 100,000 clones, with around 90% found just once. Sequencing input: peripheral blood. The rearrangement links TRBV5-1 to TRBJ1-3; D unresolved. This receptor was identified in a woman between 45 and 60 years old with COVID-19, enrolled during active disease. The CDR3 is CASSLAGSQSGNTIYF. The DNA for the CDR3 is TGCGCCAGCAGCTTGGCCGGGAGCCAGTCTGGAAACACCATATATTTT.